This T cell receptor (beta chain) was sequenced during a study of blood T cell repertoires in COVID-19. In the study overall: The samples span acute and convalescent COVID-19 from the United States, Italy and Spain. In each case, the material was cDNA or gDNA derived from T cells, B-cell-depleted T cells, or PBMCs.

In the original analysis: Estimates of nucleated cell counts were drawn from the amplification of reference gene primers. Clones were sequenced by immunoSEQ multiplex PCR, and TCRdb holds only the in-frame ones, with some missing. The DNA was the basis for D and trimming; V, J and clone size are from that table. The table has roughly 15,000 clones, about 90% seen once. J was trimmed by 5 bases and V by 4 bases; bases with no gene match: 4. The CDR3 contains 14 residues. The germline V gene has CDR1 MDHEN and CDR2 SYDVKM. The clonotype originates from a man between 50 and 59 years old with active COVID-19. The sample comprised peripheral blood. This sequence joins TRBV28 and TRBJ1-4, with TRBD1 matching over 7 bases. In DNA, the CDR3 is TGTGCCAGCAGTTCCCGGGACAGAAATGAAAAACTGTTTTTT. Translating it yields CASSSRDRNEKLFF. The complete variable domain, with remaining parts taken from reference TRBV28 and TRBJ1-4, reads DVKVTQSSRYLVKRTGEKVFLECVQDMDHENMFWYRQDPGLGLRLIYFSYDVKMKEKGDIPEGYSVSREKKERFSLILESASTNQTSMYLCASSSRDRNEKLFFGSGTQLSVL.